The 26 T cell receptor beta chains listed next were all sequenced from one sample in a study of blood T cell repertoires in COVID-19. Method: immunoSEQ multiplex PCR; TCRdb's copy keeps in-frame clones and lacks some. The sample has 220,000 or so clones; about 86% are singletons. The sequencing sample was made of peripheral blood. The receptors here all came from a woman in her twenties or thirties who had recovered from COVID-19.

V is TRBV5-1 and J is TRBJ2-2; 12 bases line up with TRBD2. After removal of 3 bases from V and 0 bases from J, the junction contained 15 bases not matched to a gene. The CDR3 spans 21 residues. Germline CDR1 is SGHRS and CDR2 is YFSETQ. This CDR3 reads CASSSNRVLAGGTPNTGELFF. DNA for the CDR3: TGCGCCAGCAGCTCGAACAGGGTACTAGCGGGAGGCACACCGAACACCGGGGAGCTGTTTTTT.

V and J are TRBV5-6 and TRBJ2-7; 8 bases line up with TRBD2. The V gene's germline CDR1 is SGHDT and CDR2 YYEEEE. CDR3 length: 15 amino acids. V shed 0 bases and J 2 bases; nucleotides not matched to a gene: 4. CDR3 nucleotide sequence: TGTGCCAGCAGCTTGGCCGTAGCGGGAACCTACGAGCAGTACTTC. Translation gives CASSLAVAGTYEQYF.

The CDR3 here is CASSVTREQFF. The DNA of the CDR3 is TGTGCCAGCAGTGTCACTCGAGAGCAGTTCTTC. This chain joins TRBV28 and TRBJ2-1, with D uncertain. Per germline, CDR1 MDHEN and CDR2 SYDVKM. Trimming took 5 bases from V and 10 from J, leaving 9 bases between them. The CDR3 spans 11 residues.

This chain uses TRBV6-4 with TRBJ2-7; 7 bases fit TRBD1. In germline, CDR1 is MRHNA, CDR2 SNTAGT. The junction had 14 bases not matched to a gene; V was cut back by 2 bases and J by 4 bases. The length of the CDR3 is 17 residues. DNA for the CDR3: TGTGCCAGCAGTGACATAAGGAAATGGACAGGCCGATACGAGCAGTACTTC. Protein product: CASSDIRKWTGRYEQYF.

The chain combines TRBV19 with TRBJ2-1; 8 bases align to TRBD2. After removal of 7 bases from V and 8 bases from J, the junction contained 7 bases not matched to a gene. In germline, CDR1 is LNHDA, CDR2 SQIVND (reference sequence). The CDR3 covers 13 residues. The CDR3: CASMGTSLDEQFF. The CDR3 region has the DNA TGTGCCAGTATGGGGACTAGTCTAGATGAGCAGTTCTTC.

CDR3 bases: TGTGCCAGCAGCTCGCTAAGGTCTAGGTCCTCTGGAAACACCATATATTTT. It codes for CASSSLRSRSSGNTIYF. The rearrangement joins TRBV7-2 to TRBJ1-3, with D uncertain. This CDR3 has 17 residues. Per the germline V gene, CDR1 is SGHTA and CDR2 is FQGNSA. V was cut by 4 bases and J by 0 bases, with 16 bases left in between.

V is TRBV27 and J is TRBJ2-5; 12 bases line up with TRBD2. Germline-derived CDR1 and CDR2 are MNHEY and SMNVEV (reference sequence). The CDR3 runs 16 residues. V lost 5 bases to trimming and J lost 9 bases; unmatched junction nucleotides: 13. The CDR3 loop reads CASSPGLAGPRVPQYF. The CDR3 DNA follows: TGTGCCAGCAGTCCAGGACTAGCGGGACCAAGAGTCCCCCAGTACTTC.

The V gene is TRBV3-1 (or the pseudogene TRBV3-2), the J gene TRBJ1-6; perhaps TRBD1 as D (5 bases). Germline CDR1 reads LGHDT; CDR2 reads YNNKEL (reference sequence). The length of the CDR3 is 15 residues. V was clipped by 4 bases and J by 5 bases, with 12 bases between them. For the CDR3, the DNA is TGTGCCAGCAGCCTACCTCCGGGGGATAATTCACCCCTCCACTTT. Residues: CASSLPPGDNSPLHF.

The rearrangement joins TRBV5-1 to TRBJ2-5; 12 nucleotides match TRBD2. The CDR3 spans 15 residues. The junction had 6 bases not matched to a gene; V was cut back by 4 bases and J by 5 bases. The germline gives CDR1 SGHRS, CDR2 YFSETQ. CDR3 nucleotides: TGCGCCAGCAGCCCGGGAACTAGCGGGAGGGAGACCCAGTACTTC. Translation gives CASSPGTSGRETQYF.

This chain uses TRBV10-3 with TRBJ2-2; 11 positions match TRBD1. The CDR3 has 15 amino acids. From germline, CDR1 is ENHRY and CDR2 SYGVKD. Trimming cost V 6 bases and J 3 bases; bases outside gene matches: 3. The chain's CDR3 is CAIRPGQGDTGELFF. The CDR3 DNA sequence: TGTGCCATCAGGCCGGGACAGGGGGACACCGGGGAGCTGTTTTTT.

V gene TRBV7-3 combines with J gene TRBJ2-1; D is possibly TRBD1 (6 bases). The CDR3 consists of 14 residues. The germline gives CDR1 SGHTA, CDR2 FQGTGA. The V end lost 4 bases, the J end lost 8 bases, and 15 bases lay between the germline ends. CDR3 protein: CASSSGQSFDEQFF. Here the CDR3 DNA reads TGTGCCAGCAGCTCTGGACAGAGTTTCGATGAGCAGTTCTTC.

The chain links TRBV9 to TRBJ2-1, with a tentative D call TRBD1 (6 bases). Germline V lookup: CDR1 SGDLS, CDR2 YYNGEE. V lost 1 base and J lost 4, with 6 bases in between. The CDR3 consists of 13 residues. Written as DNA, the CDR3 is TGTGCCAGCAGCGTACAGGGGTACAATGAGCAGTTCTTC. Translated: CASSVQGYNEQFF.

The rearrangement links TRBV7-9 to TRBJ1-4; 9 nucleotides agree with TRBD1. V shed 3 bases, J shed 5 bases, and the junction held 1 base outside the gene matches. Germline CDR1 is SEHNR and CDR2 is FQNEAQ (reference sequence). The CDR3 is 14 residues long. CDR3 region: CASSFGQGNEKLFF. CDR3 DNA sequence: TGTGCCAGCAGCTTTGGACAGGGGAATGAAAAACTGTTTTTT.

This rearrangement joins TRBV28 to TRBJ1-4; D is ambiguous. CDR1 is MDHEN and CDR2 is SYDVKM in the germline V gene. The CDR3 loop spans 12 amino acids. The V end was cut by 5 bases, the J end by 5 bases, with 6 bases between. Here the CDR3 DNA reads TGTGCCAGCAGTCCTTTCAATGAAAAACTGTTTTTT. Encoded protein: CASSPFNEKLFF.

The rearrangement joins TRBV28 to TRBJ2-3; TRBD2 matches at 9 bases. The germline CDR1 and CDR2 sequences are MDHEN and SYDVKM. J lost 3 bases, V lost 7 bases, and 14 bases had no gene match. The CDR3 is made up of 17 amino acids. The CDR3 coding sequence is TGTGCCAGCACTCGAGCGGGAGGTGCGGTGGGGACAGATACGCAGTATTTT. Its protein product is CASTRAGGAVGTDTQYF.

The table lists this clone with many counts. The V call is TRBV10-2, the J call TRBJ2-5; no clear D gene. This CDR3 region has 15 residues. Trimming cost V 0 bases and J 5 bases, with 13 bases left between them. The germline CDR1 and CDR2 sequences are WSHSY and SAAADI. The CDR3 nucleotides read TGCGCCAGCAGTGAGTCGACTCCCAACTTCGAGACCCAGTACTTC. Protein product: CASSESTPNFETQYF.

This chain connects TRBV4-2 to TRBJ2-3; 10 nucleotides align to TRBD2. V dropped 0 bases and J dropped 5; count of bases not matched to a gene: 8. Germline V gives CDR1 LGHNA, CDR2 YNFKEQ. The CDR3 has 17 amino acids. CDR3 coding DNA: TGTGCCAGCAGCCAAGATGGGCCTAGCGGGAGTTTAGATACGCAGTATTTT. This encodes CASSQDGPSGSLDTQYF.

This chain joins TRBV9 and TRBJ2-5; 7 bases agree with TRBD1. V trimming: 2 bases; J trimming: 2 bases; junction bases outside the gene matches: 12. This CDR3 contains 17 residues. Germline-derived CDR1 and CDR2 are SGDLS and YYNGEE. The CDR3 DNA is TGTGCCAGCAGCGTGGCTCCCCTCGGGACAGCACAAGAGACCCAGTACTTC. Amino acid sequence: CASSVAPLGTAQETQYF.

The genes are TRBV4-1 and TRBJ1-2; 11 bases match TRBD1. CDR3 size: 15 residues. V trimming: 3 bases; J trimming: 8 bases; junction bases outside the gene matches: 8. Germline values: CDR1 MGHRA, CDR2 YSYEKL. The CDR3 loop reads CASSQGRDRGKGYTF. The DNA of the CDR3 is TGCGCCAGCAGCCAGGGTAGGGACAGGGGGAAGGGCTACACCTTC.

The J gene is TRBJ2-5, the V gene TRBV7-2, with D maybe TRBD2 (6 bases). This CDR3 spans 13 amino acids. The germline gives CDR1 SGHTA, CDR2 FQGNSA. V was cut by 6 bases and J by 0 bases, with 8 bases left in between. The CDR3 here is CASSTSNQETQYF. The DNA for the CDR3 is TGTGCCAGCAGTACTAGCAACCAAGAGACCCAGTACTTC.

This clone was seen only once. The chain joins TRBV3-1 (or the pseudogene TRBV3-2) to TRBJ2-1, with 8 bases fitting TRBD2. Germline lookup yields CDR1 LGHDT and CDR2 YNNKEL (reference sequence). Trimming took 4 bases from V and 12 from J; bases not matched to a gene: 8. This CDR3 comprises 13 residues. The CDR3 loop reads CASSLHSGGRQFF. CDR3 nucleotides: TGTGCCAGCAGCCTTCACTCGGGGGGGCGGCAGTTCTTC.

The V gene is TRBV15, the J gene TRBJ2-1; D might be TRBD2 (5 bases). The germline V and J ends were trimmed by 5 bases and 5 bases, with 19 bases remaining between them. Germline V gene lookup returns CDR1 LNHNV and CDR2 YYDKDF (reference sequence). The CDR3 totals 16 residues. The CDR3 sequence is CATSDAERKSHNEQFF. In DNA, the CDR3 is TGTGCCACCAGCGATGCTGAGCGGAAATCCCACAATGAGCAGTTCTTC. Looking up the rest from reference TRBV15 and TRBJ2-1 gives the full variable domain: DAMVIQNPRYQVTQFGKPVTLSCSQTLNHNVMYWYQQKSSQAPKLLFHYYDKDFNNEADTPDNFQSRRPNTSFCFLDIRSPGLGDTAMYLCATSDAERKSHNEQFFGPGTRLTVL.

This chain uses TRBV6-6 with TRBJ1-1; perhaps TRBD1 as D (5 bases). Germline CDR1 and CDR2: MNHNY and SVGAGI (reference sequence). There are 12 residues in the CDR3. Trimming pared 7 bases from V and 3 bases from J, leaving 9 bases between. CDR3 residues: CASKGGDTEAFF. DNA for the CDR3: TGTGCCAGCAAAGGAGGGGACACTGAAGCTTTCTTT.

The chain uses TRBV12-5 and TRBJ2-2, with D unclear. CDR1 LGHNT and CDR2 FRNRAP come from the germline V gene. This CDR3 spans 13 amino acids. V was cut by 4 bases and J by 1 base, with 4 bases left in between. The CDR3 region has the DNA TGTGCTAGTGGTTCCATGAACACCGGGGAGCTGTTTTTT. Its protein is CASGSMNTGELFF.

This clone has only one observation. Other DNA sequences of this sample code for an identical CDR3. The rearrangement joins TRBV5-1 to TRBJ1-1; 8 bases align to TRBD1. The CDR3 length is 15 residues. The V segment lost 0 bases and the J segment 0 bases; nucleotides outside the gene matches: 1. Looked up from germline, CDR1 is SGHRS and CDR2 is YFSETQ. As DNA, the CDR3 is TGCGCCAGCAGCTTGGGGACAGGGATGAACACTGAAGCTTTCTTT. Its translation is CASSLGTGMNTEAFF.

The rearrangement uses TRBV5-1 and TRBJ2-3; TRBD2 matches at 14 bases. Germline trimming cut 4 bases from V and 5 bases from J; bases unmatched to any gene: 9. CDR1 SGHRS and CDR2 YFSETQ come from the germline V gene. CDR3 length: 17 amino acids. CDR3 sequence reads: CASSPPTSGREVDTQYF. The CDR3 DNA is TGCGCCAGCAGCCCGCCGACTAGCGGGAGGGAGGTAGATACGCAGTATTTT.